This T cell receptor (beta chain) was recorded in a study of graft-versus-host responses after intestinal transplantation. Whole-study context: Recipients received multivisceral, liver-intestinal, or isolated intestinal transplants. General study points: Present in recipient marrow, GvH clones included some that appeared first in ileum or blood. Early post-transplant declines in HvG were associated with peak levels of circulating GvH clones.

V was pared by 1 base and J by 2 bases, with 5 bases of the junction left unmatched. The CDR3 is 14 amino acids. Germline assignment: CDR1 SQVTM and CDR2 ANQGSEA. Assay used: immunoSEQ multiplex PCR; TCRdb lists only in-frame clones, some missing. Of roughly 10,000 clones in the sample, over 90% were seen once. A word on this clone: The target antigen is unknown.

The V gene is TRBV29-1, the J gene TRBJ2-7, with 7 bases lining up with TRBD1. This specimen consisted of PBMCs, obtained roughly six weeks after intestinal transplantation. This TCR derives from a human patient who received an intestinal transplant, so some T cells may come from the graft donor. The CDR3: CSVEGSGQTYEQYF. The CDR3 bases are TGCAGCGTTGAAGGGTCGGGACAGACCTACGAGCAGTACTTC.